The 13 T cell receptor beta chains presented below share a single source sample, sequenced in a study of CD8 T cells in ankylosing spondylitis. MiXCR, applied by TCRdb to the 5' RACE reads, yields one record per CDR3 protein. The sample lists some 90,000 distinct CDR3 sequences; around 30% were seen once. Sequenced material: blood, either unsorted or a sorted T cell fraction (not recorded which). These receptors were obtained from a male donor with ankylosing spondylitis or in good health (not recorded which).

The CDR3 loop is CASSQGRLIGLTEQFF. The CDR3 DNA is TGTGCCAGCAGCCAAGGGCGACTGATAGGATTAACTGAGCAGTTCTTC. The V and J genes are TRBV3-1 and TRBJ2-1; D is unresolved. The CDR3 sequence is 16 residues long. V lost 1 base and J 9 bases, leaving 19 bases between the germline ends. Looked up from germline, CDR1 is LGHDT and CDR2 is YNNKEL (reference sequence).

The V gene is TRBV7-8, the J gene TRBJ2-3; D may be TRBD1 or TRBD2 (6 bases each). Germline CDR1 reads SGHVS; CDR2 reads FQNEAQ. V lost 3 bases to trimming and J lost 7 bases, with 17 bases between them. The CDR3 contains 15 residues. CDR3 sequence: CASSFSPGAGNTQYF. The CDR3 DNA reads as TGTGCCAGCAGCTTTTCGCCAGGGGCGGGAAATACGCAGTATTTT.

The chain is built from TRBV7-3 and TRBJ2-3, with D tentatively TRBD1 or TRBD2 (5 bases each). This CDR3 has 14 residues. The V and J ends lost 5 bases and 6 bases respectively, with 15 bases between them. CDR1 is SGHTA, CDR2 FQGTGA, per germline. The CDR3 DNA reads TGTGCCAGCAGCGAGGGGTCGGGGTTTGATACGCAGTATTTT. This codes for CASSEGSGFDTQYF.

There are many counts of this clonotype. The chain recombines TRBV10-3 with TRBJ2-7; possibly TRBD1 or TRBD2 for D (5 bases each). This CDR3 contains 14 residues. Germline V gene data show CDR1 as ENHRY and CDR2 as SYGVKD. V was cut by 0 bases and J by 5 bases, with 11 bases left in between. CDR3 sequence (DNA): TGTGCCATCAGTGAGTCGAGAGGGACCAACGAGCAGTACTTC. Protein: CAISESRGTNEQYF.

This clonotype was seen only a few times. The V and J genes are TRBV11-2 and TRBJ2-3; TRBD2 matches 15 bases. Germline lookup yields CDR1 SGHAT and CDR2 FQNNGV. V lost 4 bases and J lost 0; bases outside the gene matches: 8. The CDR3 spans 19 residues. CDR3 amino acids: CASSSPGTSGGTSTDTQYF. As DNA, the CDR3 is TGTGCCAGCAGCTCTCCCGGGACTAGCGGGGGGACGAGCACAGATACGCAGTATTTT.

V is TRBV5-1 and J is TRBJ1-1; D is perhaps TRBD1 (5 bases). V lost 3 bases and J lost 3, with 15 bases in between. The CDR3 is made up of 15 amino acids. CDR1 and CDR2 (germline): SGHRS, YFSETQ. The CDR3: CASSSTRQSHTEAFF. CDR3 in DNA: TGCGCCAGCAGCTCTACTCGACAGAGCCACACTGAAGCTTTCTTT.

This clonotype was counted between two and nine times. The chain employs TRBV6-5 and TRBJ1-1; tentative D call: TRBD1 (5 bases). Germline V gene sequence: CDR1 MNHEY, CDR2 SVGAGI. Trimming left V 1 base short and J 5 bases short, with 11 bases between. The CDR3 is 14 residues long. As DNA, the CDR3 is TGTGCCAGCAGTTACTTCCCCGGGGCGACTGAAGCTTTCTTT. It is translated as CASSYFPGATEAFF.

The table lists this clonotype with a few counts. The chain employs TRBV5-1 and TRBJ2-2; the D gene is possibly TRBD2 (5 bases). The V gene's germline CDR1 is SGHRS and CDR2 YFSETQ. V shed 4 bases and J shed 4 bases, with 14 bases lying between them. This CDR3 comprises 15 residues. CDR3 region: CASSPRSEGTGELFF. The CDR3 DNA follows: TGCGCCAGCAGCCCCCGGTCCGAGGGCACCGGGGAGCTGTTTTTT.

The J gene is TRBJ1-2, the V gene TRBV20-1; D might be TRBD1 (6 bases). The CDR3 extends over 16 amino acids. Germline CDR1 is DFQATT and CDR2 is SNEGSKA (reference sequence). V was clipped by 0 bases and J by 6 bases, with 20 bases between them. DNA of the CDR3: TGCAGTGCTAGAGACCCAATGGACAGACTCAAGAATGGCTACACCTTC. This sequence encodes CSARDPMDRLKNGYTF.

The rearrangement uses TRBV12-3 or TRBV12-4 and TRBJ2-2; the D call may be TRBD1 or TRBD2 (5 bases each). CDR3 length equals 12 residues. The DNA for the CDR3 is TGTGCTGGGACGGCGAACACCGGGGAGCTGTTTTTT. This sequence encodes CAGTANTGELFF.

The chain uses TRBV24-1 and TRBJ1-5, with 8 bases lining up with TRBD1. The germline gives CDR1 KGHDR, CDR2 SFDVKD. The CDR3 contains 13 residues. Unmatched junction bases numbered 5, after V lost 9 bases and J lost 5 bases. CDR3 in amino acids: CATAQGADQPQHF. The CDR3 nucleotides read TGTGCCACCGCCCAGGGGGCCGATCAGCCCCAGCATTTT.

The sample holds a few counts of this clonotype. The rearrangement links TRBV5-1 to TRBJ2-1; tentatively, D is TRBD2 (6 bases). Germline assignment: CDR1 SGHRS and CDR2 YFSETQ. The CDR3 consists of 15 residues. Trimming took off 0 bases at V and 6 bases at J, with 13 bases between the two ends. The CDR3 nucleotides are TGCGCCAGCAGCTTGGGTTGGGCTAGCGTCAATGAGCAGTTCTTC. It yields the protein CASSLGWASVNEQFF.

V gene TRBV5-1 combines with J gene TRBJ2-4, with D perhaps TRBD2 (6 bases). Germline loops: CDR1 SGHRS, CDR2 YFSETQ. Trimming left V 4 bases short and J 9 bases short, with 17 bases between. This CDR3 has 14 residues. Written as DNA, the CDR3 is TGCGCCAGCAGCCCGCGGACTAACGGCGGCATTCAGTACTTC. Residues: CASSPRTNGGIQYF.